This TCR beta chain was obtained from a study of T cells after yellow fever vaccination. Notes on the study in general: Compared with primary, the secondary response was weaker and peaked at day 5, not 15.

TCRdb independently ran MiXCR on the 5' RACE reads; one entry per CDR3 protein. The data show 150,000 to 200,000 distinct CDR3 sequences, with roughly 9.6% seen just once and around 34% held by the top ten. The germline CDR1 and CDR2 sequences are LNHDA and SQIVND (reference sequence). V lost 8 bases and J 5 bases, leaving 13 bases between the germline ends. This CDR3 region has 13 residues. In the case of this clonotype: What it binds is not known. This could be a read error, since a much larger clone is one nucleotide away.

This sequence was found in a young man who received the YFV17D yellow fever vaccine. The chain carries TRBV19 and TRBJ2-1; D uncertain. The sequencing here drew on CD8+ T cells sorted from PBMCs, taken 15 days after the yellow fever booster vaccination. For the CDR3, the DNA is TGTGCCAGTCGGGTCAGAATTCACAATGAGCAGTTCTTC. Its translation: CASRVRIHNEQFF.